What follows are 19 T cell receptor beta chains derived from one specimen sequenced in a study of metastatic and nonmetastatic thyroid tumors. No patient received treatment before thyroid surgery. TCRdb reprocessed the PCR reads via MiXCR. The repertoire has 30,000 to 35,000 clones, 17% of them found once; the top ten carry 6.5% to 8.5%. The sample consisted of blood. The receptors shown here come from a female donor with papillary thyroid cancer or a benign thyroid nodule (not recorded which). Some clones in this sample may be carry-over from other donors' samples.

The genes are TRBV20-1 and TRBJ2-1, with D maybe TRBD2 (6 bases). Trimming shortened V by 3 bases and J by 6 bases, and 6 bases separated the two germline ends. The CDR3 has 11 amino acids. Germline CDR1 is DFQATT and CDR2 is SNEGSKA (reference sequence). The CDR3 sequence is CSASGSNEQFF. The DNA of the CDR3 is TGCAGTGCTAGCGGGAGCAATGAGCAGTTCTTC.

This clone is deemed medium-sized (0.01 to 0.1%). The J gene is TRBJ2-7, the V gene TRBV19; D possibly uses TRBD1 or TRBD2 (5 bases each). Trimming took off 5 bases at V and 4 bases at J, with 18 bases between the two ends. The CDR3 totals 15 residues. Germline loops: CDR1 LNHDA, CDR2 SQIVND (reference sequence). The CDR3 DNA sequence: TGTGCCAGTAGTCGGGGCCGTCAGGGTGAGTACGAGCAGTACTTC. It specifies CASSRGRQGEYEQYF. The whole variable domain, filled in from reference TRBV19 and TRBJ2-7, reads DGGITQSPKYLFRKEGQNVTLSCEQNLNHDAMYWYRQDPGQGLRLIYYSQIVNDFQKGDIAEGYSVSREKKESFPLTVTSAQKNPTAFYLCASSRGRQGEYEQYFGPGTRLTVT.

This clone was counted once. This chain links TRBV5-1 with TRBJ1-5; 10 bases map to TRBD1. The CDR3 length is 14 residues. V lost 4 bases, J lost 4 bases, and 2 bases stayed unmatched. Germline V gene lookup returns CDR1 SGHRS and CDR2 YFSETQ. Here the CDR3 DNA reads TGCGCCAGCAGCGGGGGACAGGGGAATCAGCCCCAGCATTTT. Translated, it gives CASSGGQGNQPQHF. Complete variable domain (other parts from reference TRBV5-1 and TRBJ1-5): KAGVTQTPRYLIKTRGQQVTLSCSPISGHRSVSWYQQTPGQGLQFLFEYFSETQRNKGNFPGRFSGRQFSNSRSEMNVSTLELGDSALYLCASSGGQGNQPQHFGDGTRLSIL.

This clone was found many times. The chain recombines TRBV6-1 with TRBJ1-4, with a tentative D call TRBD1 (5 bases). Trimming left V 7 bases short and J 8 bases short, with 14 bases between. Germline values: CDR1 MNHNS, CDR2 SASEGT. The CDR3 length is 13 residues. Written as DNA, the CDR3 is TGTGCCAGCATCCAGGGACGGGCGGAAAAACTGTTTTTT. Protein product: CASIQGRAEKLFF.

At least ten counts were recorded for this clone. This CDR3 is CASVRDNTGELFF. The DNA for the CDR3 is TGTGCCAGCGTGCGGGACAACACCGGGGAGCTGTTTTTT. The V and J genes are TRBV6-2 or TRBV6-3 and TRBJ2-2; D perhaps matches TRBD2 (6 bases). The CDR3 extends over 13 amino acids. Germline assignment: CDR1 MNHEY and CDR2 SVGEGT. V gave up 8 bases and J gave up 2 bases, with 9 bases separating them.

This clone was seen at least ten times. The chain joins TRBV29-1 to TRBJ2-3; D gene ambiguous. CDR1 SQVTM and CDR2 ANQGSEA come from the germline V gene. The CDR3 runs to 13 residues. Trimming removed 4 bases from V and 2 bases from J, with 10 bases in between. CDR3 protein: CSVAGQNTDTQYF. The DNA of the CDR3 is TGCAGCGTTGCTGGGCAGAACACAGATACGCAGTATTTT.

Concerning this clone: One end of the junction varies from germline; a read error may be responsible. The CDR3: CASSLEVGVAETHHF. For the CDR3, the DNA is TGTGCCAGCAGCTTAGAGGTGGGGGTCGCAGAGACCCATCACTTC. This sequence joins TRBV11-3 and TRBJ2-5; the D gene could be TRBD1 or TRBD2 (5 bases each). This CDR3 has 15 residues. CDR1 is SGHNT, CDR2 YENEEA, per germline.

This clone was found many times. This chain joins TRBV5-5 and TRBJ2-1, with TRBD1 as a possible D gene (6 bases). The CDR3 sequence is 12 residues long. V was cut by 2 bases and J by 15 bases, with 15 bases left in between. Germline CDR1 and CDR2: SGHKS and YYEKEE (reference sequence). CDR3 in DNA: TGTGCCAGCAGCTTATGGAAGGGGGTATCGTTCTTC. This translates into CASSLWKGVSFF.

This clone has ten or more counts. The chain joins TRBV15 to TRBJ2-1; D may be TRBD1 (6 bases). CDR1 LNHNV and CDR2 YYDKDF come from the germline V gene (reference sequence). The V end lost 1 base, the J end lost 3 bases, and 16 bases lay between the germline ends. The CDR3 length is 17 residues. For the CDR3, the DNA is TGTGCCACCAGCAGAGGGCTCGCGGACAGACGCTACAATGAGCAGTTCTTC. It specifies CATSRGLADRRYNEQFF.

Turning to this clone: One end of the junction fails to match germline, which may point to a read error. As DNA, the CDR3 is TGTGCCAACAGCCTAAAAGCAGGGGAAGGCTATTGCTACACCTTC. Translation: CANSLKAGEGYCYTF. The chain carries TRBV12-3 or TRBV12-4 and TRBJ1-2, with a tentative D call TRBD1 (6 bases). The CDR3 contains 15 residues.

A remark on this clone: Compared with germline, one end of the junction differs, possibly owing to a read error. The chain has TRBV9 and TRBJ2-1; D is possibly TRBD2 (5 bases). The CDR3 loop spans 16 amino acids. Germline-derived CDR1 and CDR2 are SGDLS and YYNGEE. CDR3: CASNVEGSSSYNEQFF. The CDR3 DNA reads TGTGCAAGCAACGTAGAGGGCAGCAGCTCCTACAATGAGCAGTTCTTC. Complete variable domain (other parts from reference TRBV9 and TRBJ2-1): DSGVTQTPKHLITATGQRVTLRCSPRSGDLSVYWYQQSLDQGLQFLIQYYNGEERAKGNILERFSAQQFPDLHSELNLSSLELGDSALYFCASNVEGSSSYNEQFFGPGTRLTVL.

This clone has a count of ten or more. The rearrangement joins TRBV25-1 to TRBJ1-2; 7 bases are shared with TRBD1. Germline V gene lookup returns CDR1 MGHDK and CDR2 SYGVNS. The V gene end was trimmed by 2 bases and the J gene end by 4 bases; junction bases not matched to a gene: 10. The CDR3 has 16 amino acids. CDR3 in DNA: TGTGCCAGCAGTGAAGGCGGCAGGGGGAGCGGCTATGGCTACACCTTC. Translation gives CASSEGGRGSGYGYTF.

This clone was detected only a few times. Since a much larger clone is just one base distant, this may be a read error. The rearrangement uses TRBV7-2 and TRBJ1-1; D not certain. The ends were cut back, 6 bases at V and 1 base at J, with 9 bases in the middle. CDR1 is SGHTA, CDR2 FQGNSA, per germline. The CDR3 spans 13 residues. The CDR3, as DNA: TGTGCCAGCAGACCGGTTTCGAACACTGAAGCTTTCTTT. It translates to CASRPVSNTEAFF.

This clone was found many times. The sample contains more than one DNA sequence encoding this CDR3. The chain links TRBV5-4 to TRBJ2-1, with D maybe TRBD1 (6 bases). Germline CDR1 and CDR2: SGHNT and YYREEE (reference sequence). The CDR3 is 13 amino acids. V lost 1 base, J lost 6 bases, and 8 bases lay in between. The CDR3 nucleotides read TGTGCCAGCAGCTTGACAGGGCTCAATGAGCAGTTCTTC. It yields the protein CASSLTGLNEQFF. Using reference TRBV5-4 and TRBJ2-1 for the parts outside the CDR3, the full variable domain is ETGVTQSPTHLIKTRGQQVTLRCSSQSGHNTVSWYQQALGQGPQFIFQYYREEENGRGNFPPRFSGLQFPNYSSELNVNALELDDSALYLCASSLTGLNEQFFGPGTRLTVL.

This clone has just a few counts. A much larger clone differs by one base, so this may be a read error. This chain links TRBV6-1 with TRBJ2-2; either TRBD1 or TRBD2 may fit D (5 bases each). V was pared by 5 bases and J by 6 bases, with 10 bases between. Germline V gene sequence: CDR1 MNHNS, CDR2 SASEGT. The CDR3 is made up of 13 amino acids. This chain's CDR3 is CASSTWDAGELFF. The CDR3 DNA reads TGTGCCAGCAGTACATGGGACGCCGGGGAGCTGTTTTTT.

In the case of this clone: One end of the junction does not line up with germline, which may come from a read error. The chain joins TRBV20-1 to TRBJ1-1; D unclear. CDR3 length: 15 residues. Germline V gives CDR1 DFQATT, CDR2 SNEGSKA (reference sequence). The CDR3 loop reads CSAREELRVNTEAFF. As DNA, the CDR3 is TGCAGTGCCAGAGAAGAGTTACGGGTGAACACTGAAGCTTTCTTT.

This clone was recorded at least ten times. The gene calls are TRBV30 and TRBJ1-5; the match to TRBD1 covers 9 bases. The CDR3 covers 14 residues. The V gene's germline CDR1 is GTSNPN and CDR2 SVGIG (reference sequence). V dropped 3 bases and J dropped 5; count of bases not matched to a gene: 5. The CDR3 protein is CAWRGTGSDQPQHF. CDR3 coding DNA: TGTGCCTGGAGGGGGACAGGGTCTGATCAGCCCCAGCATTTT.

This clone was seen repeatedly, ten times or more. This may be a read error, as it is one base from a much larger clone. The chain couples TRBV6-2 or TRBV6-3 to TRBJ2-2; 7 bases match TRBD2. CDR1 MNHEY and CDR2 SVGEGT come from the germline V gene. The CDR3 runs 14 residues. V lost 4 bases, J lost 5 bases, and 4 bases stayed unmatched. CDR3 in DNA: TGTGCCAGCAGTTCCCCGGGGGGAACCGGGGAGCTGTTTTTT. Translation: CASSSPGGTGELFF.

This clone was found a few times. V and J are TRBV6-1 and TRBJ2-7; D tentatively fits TRBD1 or TRBD2 (5 bases each). The germline V gene encodes CDR1 MNHNS and CDR2 SASEGT. This CDR3 is built from 16 residues. V gave up 2 bases and J gave up 5 bases, with 19 bases separating them. CDR3 loop: CASSEIRDGNWDEQYF. The CDR3, as DNA: TGTGCCAGCAGTGAAATCCGGGACGGAAACTGGGACGAGCAGTACTTC.